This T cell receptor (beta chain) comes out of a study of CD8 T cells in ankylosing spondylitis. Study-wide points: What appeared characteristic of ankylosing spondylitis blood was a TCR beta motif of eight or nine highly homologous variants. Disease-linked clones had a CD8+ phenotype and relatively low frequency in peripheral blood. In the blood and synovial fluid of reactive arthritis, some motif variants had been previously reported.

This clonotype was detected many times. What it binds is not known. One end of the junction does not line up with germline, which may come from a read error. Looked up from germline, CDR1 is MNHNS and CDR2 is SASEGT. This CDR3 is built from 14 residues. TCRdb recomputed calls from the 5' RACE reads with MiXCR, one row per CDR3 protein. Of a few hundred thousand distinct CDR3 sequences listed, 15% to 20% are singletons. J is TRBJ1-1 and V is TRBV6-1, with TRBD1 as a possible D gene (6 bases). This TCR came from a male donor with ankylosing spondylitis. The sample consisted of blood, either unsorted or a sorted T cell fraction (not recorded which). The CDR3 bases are TGTGCCAGCAGCGAAGACAGGAAGAACACTGAAGCTTTCTTT. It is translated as CASSEDRKNTEAFF.